This T cell receptor (beta chain) was sequenced in a study of T-cell reconstitution after alpha-beta-depleted transplantation in children. This clonotype was seen a handful of times. This sample's TCRbeta library carried unique molecular identifier barcodes. Via MiXCR, TCRdb re-called the PCR reads, giving one row per CDR3 protein. This sample has hundreds of thousands of distinct CDR3 sequences, with approximately 10% found just once. The germline CDR1 and CDR2 sequences are DFQATT and SNEGSKA (reference sequence). V was pared by 0 bases and J by 4 bases, with 7 bases of the junction left unmatched. The CDR3 spans 16 residues.

This sample comprised PBMCs from the stem cell graft donor, obtained from the stem cell graft. The TCR was taken from a human donor who donated a stem cell graft to a child with acute myeloid leukemia. The chain recombines TRBV20-1 with TRBJ2-5; TRBD2 matches at 11 bases. CDR3 amino acids: CSARDSSGRAGETQYF. CDR3 sequence (DNA): TGCAGTGCTAGAGATAGTAGCGGGAGGGCCGGAGAGACCCAGTACTTC.